A selection of T cell receptor beta chains follows, all from one sample in a study of early T cells in non-severe SARS-CoV-2 infection. TCRdb reprocessed the 5' RACE reads with MiXCR, giving one entry per CDR3 protein. The data contain over 100,000 distinct CDR3 sequences, around 12% of them singletons. Sequenced sample: whole blood. These TCRs come from an adult who was a healthcare worker with PCR-confirmed SARS-CoV-2 infection or an uninfected control (not recorded which). CDR3s include the opening cysteine and the closing phenylalanine or tryptophan. D genes are given only for firm matches. Expanded clones are given a class, and other clones once, few, many or no size at all.

clone_size: few; d_call: .; v_call: TRBV2; j_call: TRBJ1-6; cdr3_nt: TGTGCCAGCAGCCCCTCGTATCAGGGATCCTCACCCCTCCACTTT; cdr3_aa: CASSPSYQGSSPLHF
clone_size: many; d_call: .; v_call: TRBV10-3; j_call: TRBJ1-5; cdr3_nt: TGTGCCATCAGTTCGGAAGGGGTCAATCAGCCCCAGCATTTT; cdr3_aa: CAISSEGVNQPQHF
clone_size: .; d_call: TRBD2; v_call: TRBV29-1; j_call: TRBJ2-7; cdr3_nt: TGCAGCGTTGTGAATACGGGAGGGCCGGGGGAGCAGTACTTC; cdr3_aa: CSVVNTGGPGEQYF
clone_size: few; d_call: .; v_call: TRBV29-1; j_call: TRBJ2-2; cdr3_nt: TGCAGCGTTTACGGGACAAGGGGGGACACCGGGGAGCTGTTTTTT; cdr3_aa: CSVYGTRGDTGELFF
clone_size: many; d_call: .; v_call: TRBV20-1; j_call: TRBJ1-2; cdr3_nt: TGCAGTGCTAGAAATCGGGAGGGAGAGCGCTATGGCTACACCTTC; cdr3_aa: CSARNREGERYGYTF
clone_size: .; d_call: .; v_call: TRBV6-5; j_call: TRBJ1-1; cdr3_nt: TGTGCCAGCAGTTACAAAGGTACAGCTTTCTTT; cdr3_aa: CASSYKGTAFF
clone_size: .; d_call: TRBD1; v_call: TRBV27; j_call: TRBJ1-5; cdr3_nt: TGTGCCAGCAGTCTCAGACAGGGCGGAAGCAATCAGCCCCAGCATTTT; cdr3_aa: CASSLRQGGSNQPQHF
clone_size: .; d_call: .; v_call: TRBV6-2/TRBV6-3; j_call: TRBJ1-3; cdr3_nt: TGTGCCAGCAGTACTACGGGATTCTCTGGAAACACCATATATTTT; cdr3_aa: CASSTTGFSGNTIYF
clone_size: few; d_call: .; v_call: TRBV27; j_call: TRBJ2-1; cdr3_nt: TGTGCCAGCAGTTCTTACAAGAGCTCCTACAATGAGCAGTTCTTC; cdr3_aa: CASSSYKSSYNEQFF
clone_size: .; d_call: .; v_call: TRBV28; j_call: TRBJ2-3; cdr3_nt: TGTGCCAGCAGTTTTGAGGCCTCCACAGATACGCAGTATTTT; cdr3_aa: CASSFEASTDTQYF
clone_size: few; d_call: .; v_call: TRBV28; j_call: TRBJ2-5; cdr3_nt: TGTGCCAGCAGTTTGGGCCGGCTCCAAGAGACCCAGTACTTC; cdr3_aa: CASSLGRLQETQYF
clone_size: .; d_call: TRBD2; v_call: TRBV5-1; j_call: TRBJ2-7; cdr3_nt: TGCGCCAGCAGCTTGGGCGGGAGGGCCACCATTGACGAGCAGTACTTC; cdr3_aa: CASSLGGRATIDEQYF
clone_size: .; d_call: TRBD1; v_call: TRBV10-3; j_call: TRBJ1-1; cdr3_nt: TGTGCCATCGGGGACAGGCCAACTGAAGCTTTCTTT; cdr3_aa: CAIGDRPTEAFF